This TCR beta chain was obtained from a study of blood T cell repertoires in COVID-19. Study in general: Sample material is recorded as cDNA or gDNA derived from T cells, B-cell-depleted T cells, or PBMCs.

Profiled with immunoSEQ multiplex PCR; TCRdb holds only in-frame clones, not every one. The sample consists of some 100,000 clones, about 90% of them appearing once. This clone was seen just once. The TCR comes from a man aged 50 or older with COVID-19, enrolled during active disease. Sequencing input: peripheral blood.

CDR3 region: CASSLTTGWGNTEAFF. CDR3 bases: TGTGCCAGCAGCCTCACAACAGGGTGGGGGAACACTGAAGCTTTCTTT. The rearrangement uses TRBV3-1 (or the pseudogene TRBV3-2) and TRBJ1-1; a weak D match, TRBD1 (6 bases). Germline-derived CDR1 and CDR2 are LGHDT and YNNKEL (reference sequence). The CDR3 runs 16 residues. Trimming shortened V by 4 bases and J by 1 base, and 16 bases separated the two germline ends.